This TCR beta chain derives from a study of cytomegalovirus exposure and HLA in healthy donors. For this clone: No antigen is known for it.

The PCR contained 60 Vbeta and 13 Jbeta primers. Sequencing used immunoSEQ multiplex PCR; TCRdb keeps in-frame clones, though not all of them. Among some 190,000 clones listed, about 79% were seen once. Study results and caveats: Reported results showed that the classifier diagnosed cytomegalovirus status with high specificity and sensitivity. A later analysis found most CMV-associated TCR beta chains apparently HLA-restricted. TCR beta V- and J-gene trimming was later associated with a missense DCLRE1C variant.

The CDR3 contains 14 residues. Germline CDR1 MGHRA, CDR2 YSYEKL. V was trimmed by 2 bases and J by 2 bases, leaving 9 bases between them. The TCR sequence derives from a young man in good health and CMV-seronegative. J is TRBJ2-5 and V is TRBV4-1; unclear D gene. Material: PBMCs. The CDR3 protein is CASSQPTVQETQYF. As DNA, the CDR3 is TGCGCCAGCAGCCAACCAACAGTACAAGAGACCCAGTACTTC.